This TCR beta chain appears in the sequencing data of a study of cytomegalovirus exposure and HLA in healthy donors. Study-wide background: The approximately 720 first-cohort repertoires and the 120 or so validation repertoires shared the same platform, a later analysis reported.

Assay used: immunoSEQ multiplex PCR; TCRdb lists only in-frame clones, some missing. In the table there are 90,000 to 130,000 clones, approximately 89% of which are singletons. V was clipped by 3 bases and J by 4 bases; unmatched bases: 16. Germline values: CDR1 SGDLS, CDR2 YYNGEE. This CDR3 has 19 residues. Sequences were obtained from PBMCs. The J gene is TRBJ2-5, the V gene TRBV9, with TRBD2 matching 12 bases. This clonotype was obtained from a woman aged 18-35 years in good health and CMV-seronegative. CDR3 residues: CASSGGGLAGGPGRETQYF. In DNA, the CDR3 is TGTGCCAGCAGCGGCGGGGGGCTAGCGGGAGGGCCGGGAAGAGAGACCCAGTACTTC.